The clone carrying this TCR beta chain was counted a few times. Its target is not known. Per germline, CDR1 SGDLS and CDR2 YYNGEE. Trimming left V 0 bases short and J 6 bases short, with 12 bases between. CDR3 length equals 14 residues. The entry originates in a study of T cell repertoires in ileal Crohn's disease. General study points: Compared with non-smokers, active smokers at surgery showed more clonal expansions.

Produced via immunoSEQ multiplex PCR; TCRdb's table is partial and in-frame only. The sample carries more than 12,000 clones, about 73% recorded once. This receptor was obtained from an adult with Crohn's disease. The specimen was ileal tissue. The genes are TRBV9 and TRBJ1-2; D gene ambiguous. The CDR3 coding sequence is TGTGCCAGCAGCGTAGACCACAGACCCAATGGCTACACCTTC. It is translated as CASSVDHRPNGYTF.